Listed here are 29 T cell receptor delta chains from one sample, sequenced in a study of Vδ1+ human thymocytes. Regarding the study as a whole: Thymic TRG and TRD repertoires appeared highly polyclonal, with Gaussian CDR3 length distributions.

The template was reverse-transcribed extracted RNA. Multiplex PCR used pooled V-gene forward primers and a constant-region reverse primer to amplify CDR3s. TCRdb called clones anew from the multiplex PCR reads with CATT. The profile shows about 58,000 delta-chain clones, around 15% of them singletons. No antigens are known for them. Input material: Vdelta1+ gamma-delta thymocytes from the thymus. Subset in this sample: FACS-sorted CD3+ TCRalphabeta- TCRVdelta1+ TCRVdelta2- thymocytes. Every receptor here comes from a girl under two years old who had congenital heart surgery.

The rearrangement uses TRDV1 and TRDJ1; TRDD3 matches at 9 bases. Germline CDR1 TSWWSYY, CDR2 QGS. The CDR3 has 21 amino acids. After removal of 1 base from V and 0 bases from J, the junction contained 18 bases not matched to a gene. The CDR3 sequence: CALGERKGGKYWGTYTDKLIF. The DNA for the CDR3 is TGTGCTCTTGGGGAACGTAAAGGGGGCAAGTACTGGGGGACTTACACCGATAAACTCATCTTT.

This clone was counted only a few times. This chain connects TRDV1 to TRDJ1; the match to TRDD3 covers 13 bases. The J segment lost 1 base and the V segment lost 4 bases, leaving 27 bases of the junction unmatched. This CDR3 region has 24 residues. Germline assignment: CDR1 TSWWSYY and CDR2 QGS. The CDR3 DNA reads TGTGCTCTTGGGGTATCTCCTAGGGTCCCCAACTGGGGGATACGTCGACGCGGCACCGATAAACTCATCTTT. Amino acids: CALGVSPRVPNWGIRRRGTDKLIF.

The table lists this clone with a few counts. The chain links TRDV1 to TRDJ1; possibly TRDD2 for D (5 bases). The V gene lost 1 base and the J gene lost 6 bases, with 24 bases spanning the gap. Germline V gene sequence: CDR1 TSWWSYY, CDR2 QGS. The CDR3 is made up of 18 amino acids. The CDR3, as DNA: TGTGCTCTTGGGGAACAGGACCCTACCGTAGGAGGAGAGAATAAACTCATCTTT. It translates to CALGEQDPTVGGENKLIF.

J is TRDJ1 and V is TRDV1, with 8 positions matching TRDD3. V was clipped by 4 bases and J by 5 bases; unmatched bases: 30. Germline V gene lookup returns CDR1 TSWWSYY and CDR2 QGS. The CDR3 is made up of 22 amino acids. The CDR3 sequence: CALGGYLGRGHGGSTRVDKLIF. The CDR3 DNA sequence: TGTGCTCTTGGGGGTTATCTGGGTCGAGGACATGGGGGATCCACCCGGGTGGATAAACTCATCTTT.

This clone appeared a few times. The gene calls are TRDV1 and TRDJ1, with 12 bases fitting TRDD3. V gave up 4 bases and J gave up 7 bases; unmatched junction bases: 16. The germline V gene has CDR1 TSWWSYY and CDR2 QGS. The CDR3 runs 18 residues. This CDR3 reads CALGADSSNWGIHPKLIF. The CDR3 nucleotides are TGTGCTCTTGGGGCCGATTCCTCGAACTGGGGGATACATCCTAAACTCATCTTT.

The V call is TRDV1, the J call TRDJ1, with 8 positions matching TRDD3. CDR1 is TSWWSYY and CDR2 is QGS in the germline V gene. The CDR3 totals 23 residues. With 5 bases clipped from V and 0 bases from J, the junction kept 29 bases outside the gene matches. The CDR3 nucleotides are TGTGCTCTTGGGAACCACTATGTCCGCACCTGGGGGAAACTTAACCCCAACACCGATAAACTCATCTTT. The encoded protein is CALGNHYVRTWGKLNPNTDKLIF.

The chain employs TRDV1 and TRDJ1; a possible D gene is TRDD2 (5 bases). The CDR3 consists of 22 residues. Germline V gives CDR1 TSWWSYY, CDR2 QGS. V was cut by 1 base and J by 3 bases, with 33 bases left in between. Written as DNA, the CDR3 is TGTGCTCTTGGGGAACCAAAATCTCCCGCCTCATTACCCTCCTATTGGTCCGATAAACTCATCTTT. It is translated as CALGEPKSPASLPSYWSDKLIF.

This clone was seen only once. The rearrangement joins TRDV1 to TRDJ1, with 9 nucleotides matching TRDD3. The germline V gene encodes CDR1 TSWWSYY and CDR2 QGS. V lost 0 bases, J lost 0 bases, and 17 bases stayed unmatched. This CDR3 region has 21 residues. CDR3 sequence reads: CALGELGPPTGGDSYTDKLIF. For the CDR3, the DNA is TGTGCTCTTGGGGAACTTGGGCCCCCTACTGGGGGAGACTCTTACACCGATAAACTCATCTTT.

The chain carries TRDV1 and TRDJ1; TRDD3 matches 7 bases. The CDR3 sequence is 17 residues long. V shed 3 bases and J 3 bases; nucleotides not matched to a gene: 13. Per the germline V gene, CDR1 is TSWWSYY and CDR2 is QGS. The CDR3 DNA reads as TGTGCTCTTGGGGAGCTACGGTCGTACTGGGGAGCCGATAAACTCATCTTT. Encoded protein: CALGELRSYWGADKLIF.

This chain joins TRDV1 and TRDJ1; 13 nucleotides agree with TRDD3. Germline trimming cut 3 bases from V and 0 bases from J; bases unmatched to any gene: 16. The germline gives CDR1 TSWWSYY, CDR2 QGS. CDR3 length equals 21 residues. CDR3: CALGDFPTGGYAGPHTDKLIF. CDR3 in DNA: TGTGCTCTTGGGGATTTTCCTACTGGGGGATACGCGGGACCCCACACCGATAAACTCATCTTT.

This chain links TRDV1 with TRDJ1; 9 bases are shared with TRDD3. V was clipped by 2 bases and J by 0 bases; unmatched bases: 22. The CDR3 sequence is 22 residues long. Germline V lookup: CDR1 TSWWSYY, CDR2 QGS. The CDR3, as DNA: TGTGCTCTTGGGGAATTGGTCCTCGAACTGGGGGACCCTACTCTGTACACCGATAAACTCATCTTT. This sequence encodes CALGELVLELGDPTLYTDKLIF.

This clone was counted only a few times. The V call is TRDV1, the J call TRDJ1, with a possible D match to TRDD3 (6 bases). In germline, CDR1 is TSWWSYY, CDR2 QGS. The CDR3 is made up of 16 amino acids. The V and J ends lost 3 bases and 3 bases respectively, with 17 bases between them. The CDR3 loop reads CALGDPGGDRADKLIF. CDR3 DNA: TGTGCTCTTGGGGACCCAGGGGGGGACCGGGCCGATAAACTCATCTTT.

The table lists this clone with a few counts. The V call is TRDV1, the J call TRDJ1; 9 positions match TRDD3. CDR3 size: 20 residues. The trim removed 0 bases at V and 4 bases at J, leaving 18 bases unmatched. Germline V gene data show CDR1 as TSWWSYY and CDR2 as QGS. CDR3 DNA sequence: TGTGCTCTTGGGGAACTAGTGAGGCCCTACCCGGGGGATACCAGCGATAAACTCATCTTT. It encodes CALGELVRPYPGDTSDKLIF.

This clone was detected only a few times. The genes are TRDV1 and TRDJ1; 7 bases map to TRDD3. Germline lookup yields CDR1 TSWWSYY and CDR2 QGS. V lost 8 bases to trimming and J lost 0 bases; unmatched junction nucleotides: 12. The CDR3 is 16 amino acids. The CDR3 coding sequence is TGTGCTCTTCGTACTGGGGATCCCACACACACCGATAAACTCATCTTT. Translated: CALRTGDPTHTDKLIF.

This chain uses TRDV1 with TRDJ1, with TRDD3 matching over 11 bases. Trimming at V came to 7 bases and at J to 0 bases, leaving 19 bases not matched to a gene. CDR3 length equals 20 residues. The germline V gene has CDR1 TSWWSYY and CDR2 QGS. The CDR3 DNA reads as TGTGCTCTTGCGGTCCCGCCACTGGGGGATAGTCCGAGGTACACCGATAAACTCATCTTT. Amino acids: CALAVPPLGDSPRYTDKLIF.

By proportion, this clone is medium-sized. This same CDR3 is encoded by further DNA sequences in the sample. This chain links TRAV29/DV5 with TRDJ1; 7 positions agree with TRDD3. V trimming: 0 bases; J trimming: 0 bases; junction bases outside the gene matches: 20. The CDR3 is 20 amino acids. Germline values: CDR1 NSMFDY, CDR2 ISSIKDK. This CDR3 is CAASELTSTWRLGDTDKLIF. CDR3 nucleotide sequence: TGTGCAGCAAGCGAACTTACCTCGACCTGGAGGCTGGGGGACACCGATAAACTCATCTTT.

This clone appeared a few times. This chain links TRDV1 with TRDJ1; 10 nucleotides agree with TRDD3. Germline CDR1 is TSWWSYY and CDR2 is QGS. V lost 1 base to trimming and J lost 2 bases; unmatched junction nucleotides: 22. The CDR3 is 22 amino acids. CDR3: CALGEQSPYVLGDEGETDKLIF. CDR3 DNA: TGTGCTCTTGGGGAACAAAGCCCCTACGTACTGGGGGATGAGGGGGAAACCGATAAACTCATCTTT.

This clone has more than one count but fewer than ten. The chain uses TRDV1 and TRDJ1; 9 nucleotides agree with TRDD3. Germline V gene sequence: CDR1 TSWWSYY, CDR2 QGS. Unmatched junction bases numbered 17, after V lost 2 bases and J lost 1 base. CDR3 length equals 20 residues. Here the CDR3 DNA reads TGTGCTCTTGGGGAAGGTCCCTACACGGTACTGGGGGAATCCACCGATAAACTCATCTTT. This gives the protein CALGEGPYTVLGESTDKLIF.

The chain has TRDV1 and TRDJ1, with 11 bases identical to TRDD3. With 3 bases clipped from V and 8 bases from J, the junction kept 20 bases outside the gene matches. This CDR3 region has 19 residues. From germline, CDR1 is TSWWSYY and CDR2 QGS. The CDR3 is CALGELPAYWGISDPKLIF. The CDR3 nucleotides are TGTGCTCTTGGGGAGCTTCCCGCTTACTGGGGGATATCGGATCCCAAACTCATCTTT.

This clone was picked up a small number of times. At one end, the junction sequence differs from germline, possibly due to a read error. Other DNA sequences within the sample encode an identical CDR3. The chain is built from TRDV1 and TRDJ1, with 10 positions matching TRDD3. The CDR3 length is 19 residues. Per germline, CDR1 TSWWSYY and CDR2 QGS. The CDR3 sequence is CALGASSLYWGMYTDKLIF. CDR3 in DNA: TGTGCTCTCGGGGCTTCTTCCCTGTACTGGGGGATGTACACCGATAAACTCATCTTT.

On this clone: At one of its ends the junction is not consistent with the germline gene, which may arise from a read error. The rearrangement links TRDV1 to TRDJ1, with TRDD2 matching 9 bases. This CDR3 has 18 residues. The germline V gene encodes CDR1 TSWWSYY and CDR2 QGS. The CDR3 nucleotides read TGTGCTGTTGGGGACCCTCCCTTCCTACGAGCCTACACCGATAAACTCATCTTT. Its translation is CAVGDPPFLRAYTDKLIF.

V is TRDV2 and J is TRDJ1; the D gene is possibly TRDD1 (5 bases). Trimming left V 1 base short and J 6 bases short, with 20 bases between. The germline V gene has CDR1 GEAIGNYY and CDR2 EKD. This CDR3 contains 16 residues. The CDR3 DNA reads TGTGCCTGTGACACTCCGGAGCGTGAAATCTCCAATAAACTCATCTTT. This gives the protein CACDTPEREISNKLIF.

As regards this clone: The sample contains more than one DNA sequence encoding this CDR3. The chain carries TRDV2 and TRDJ1; 8 bases fit TRDD3. Germline values: CDR1 GEAIGNYY, CDR2 EKD. This CDR3 spans 18 amino acids. Losses at the gene ends were 1 base for V and 0 bases for J; bases not matched to a gene: 12. In DNA, the CDR3 is TGTGCCTGTGACACTCCGGTACTGGGGGTCAGGGACACCGATAAACTCATCTTT. Its translation: CACDTPVLGVRDTDKLIF.

This clone was observed a handful of times. The chain recombines TRDV1 with TRDJ1; 9 bases match TRDD2. The V gene's germline CDR1 is TSWWSYY and CDR2 QGS. This CDR3 spans 16 amino acids. With V trimmed by 3 bases and J by 5 bases, 10 bases remained unmatched. Written as DNA, the CDR3 is TGTGCTCTTGGGGACCCCACCCTTCCTACTGCTGATAAACTCATCTTT. It specifies CALGDPTLPTADKLIF.

This clone turned up a few times. The chain couples TRDV1 to TRDJ1, with 9 nucleotides matching TRDD3. Germline assignment: CDR1 TSWWSYY and CDR2 QGS. CDR3 length: 21 residues. V gave up 3 bases and J gave up 1 base; unmatched junction bases: 21. CDR3 DNA sequence: TGTGCTCTTGGGGAGGGTCACGGGAAGTGGGGGATAGTAAGGGCCACCGATAAACTCATCTTT. Its protein is CALGEGHGKWGIVRATDKLIF.

The rearrangement uses TRDV1 and TRDJ1; 9 bases are shared with TRDD3. Trimming took 2 bases from V and 7 from J; bases not matched to a gene: 5. This CDR3 has 14 amino acids. Germline loops: CDR1 TSWWSYY, CDR2 QGS. The CDR3: CALGEFWGISKLIF. The DNA for the CDR3 is TGTGCTCTTGGGGAATTTTGGGGGATATCTAAACTCATCTTT.

This clone occurred a few times. The rearrangement joins TRDV1 to TRDJ2; no firm D call. V was clipped by 2 bases and J by 0 bases, with 13 bases between them. The germline CDR1 and CDR2 sequences are TSWWSYY and QGS. The CDR3 is made up of 17 amino acids. CDR3 in amino acids: CALGEERRSALTAQLFF. DNA of the CDR3: TGTGCTCTTGGGGAAGAGAGAAGAAGCGCTTTGACAGCACAACTCTTCTTT.

In the case of this clone: With a much larger clone just one base away, this may be a read error. This chain connects TRDV2 to TRDJ1, with a tentative D call TRDD3 (6 bases). The germline CDR1 and CDR2 sequences are GEAIGNYY and EKD. V was clipped by 1 base and J by 0 bases, with 17 bases between them. CDR3 length: 17 amino acids. CDR3 nucleotide sequence: TGTGCCTGTGACACTAGTACTGGGAGATCCCACACCGATAAACTCATCTTT. Translation gives CACDTSTGRSHTDKLIF.

This clone has more than one count but fewer than ten. This rearrangement joins TRDV1 to TRDJ1, with 11 bases lining up with TRDD3. Germline V gene sequence: CDR1 TSWWSYY, CDR2 QGS. V lost 0 bases and J lost 0; bases outside the gene matches: 18. The CDR3 length is 22 residues. The CDR3 DNA sequence: TGTGCTCTTGGGGAACTCCCCCCTGTTGGTCTGGGGGATACACCCTACACCGATAAACTCATCTTT. Protein product: CALGELPPVGLGDTPYTDKLIF.